This T cell receptor (beta chain) derives from a study of OX40 agonist ivuxolimab in advanced cancers. As for the study in general: Each patient was given ivuxolimab into a vein every 2 weeks, at 0.01 to 10 mg/kg.

A remark on this clone: Antigen unknown.

This CDR3 has 18 amino acids. Germline-derived CDR1 and CDR2 are SGHRS and YFSETQ. V lost 0 bases and J lost 2; bases outside the gene matches: 3. Study results and caveats: Expanded peripheral T cell antigen specificity was not determined.

Method: immunoSEQ multiplex PCR; TCRdb's copy keeps in-frame clones and lacks some. The table has some 75,000 clones, more than 75% seen once. The sample consisted of CD4+ or CD8+ T cells sorted from blood, taken in a trial of the OX40 agonist ivuxolimab. This chain joins TRBV5-1 and TRBJ2-6, with TRBD1 identical over 12 bases. The sequence derives from an adult with an advanced solid tumor such as melanoma, head and neck, liver or kidney cancer. CDR3 loop: CASSLGGQGAAGANVLTF. The CDR3 nucleotides are TGCGCCAGCAGCTTGGGGGGACAGGGGGCTGCTGGGGCCAACGTCCTGACTTTC.